A selection of T cell receptor beta chains follows, all from one sample in a study of T cell responses to AZD1222 COVID-19 vaccine. Sequencing was performed with immunoSEQ multiplex PCR; in TCRdb, only in-frame clones are kept and a portion is missing. The profile covers 100,000 or so clones, with approximately 87% appearing a single time and roughly 3% taken by the ten largest. This material consisted of peripheral blood, taken on day 0 of AZD1222 vaccination. These receptors were obtained from an adult in good health. Each CDR3 is given with its conserved first and last residue. Fields, in order: V gene, J gene, D gene, clone size, CDR3 protein, CDR3 DNA. The D gene is left open where the match is weak. Clone size, where shown, is once, few, many, or a class for clones that have expanded.

TRBV7-9	TRBJ2-4	.	.	CASSPHTIAKNIQYF	TGTGCCAGCAGCCCCCATACGATAGCCAAAAACATTCAGTACTTC
TRBV27	TRBJ2-1	TRBD2	.	CASSRPGTSGGAAYNEQFF	TGTGCCAGCAGTCGCCCCGGGACTAGCGGGGGGGCGGCCTACAATGAGCAGTTCTTC
TRBV12-3/TRBV12-4	TRBJ1-2	.	.	CASGGAGNYGYTF	TGTGCCAGCGGGGGGGCCGGGAACTATGGCTACACCTTC
TRBV10-2	TRBJ1-5	.	.	CASSYRVGQPQHF	TGCGCCAGCAGTTACAGGGTCGGTCAGCCCCAGCATTTT
TRBV19	TRBJ2-7	.	.	CASSLGQSYEQYF	TGTGCCAGTAGTTTAGGCCAGTCCTACGAGCAGTACTTC
TRBV5-1	TRBJ1-2	.	.	CASSAAFPNYGYTF	TGCGCCAGCAGCGCGGCATTTCCTAACTATGGCTACACCTTC
TRBV4-2	TRBJ2-7	TRBD1	.	CASSQEGDRGNEQYF	TGTGCCAGCAGCCAAGAAGGGGACAGGGGGAACGAGCAGTACTTC
TRBV7-8	TRBJ2-1	TRBD2	.	CASSLGLAGGYSYNEQFF	TGTGCCAGCAGCTTGGGACTAGCGGGGGGCTACTCCTACAATGAGCAGTTCTTC
TRBV3-1/TRBV3-2	TRBJ2-1	TRBD2	.	CASSQEGRLASDEQFF	TGTGCCAGCAGCCAAGAGGGGAGACTAGCGTCCGATGAGCAGTTCTTC
TRBV6-2/TRBV6-3	TRBJ2-7	TRBD1	.	CASSDPGQVYEQYF	TGTGCCAGCAGCGACCCGGGACAGGTATACGAGCAGTACTTC
TRBV28	TRBJ2-1	TRBD1	once	CASSPWGTGSMDEQFF	TGTGCCAGCAGTCCTTGGGGGACAGGGTCTATGGATGAGCAGTTCTTC
TRBV6-5	TRBJ1-1	TRBD1	.	CASRTGRGQAEAFF	TGTGCCAGCAGGACAGGGAGGGGGCAGGCTGAAGCTTTCTTT
TRBV9	TRBJ1-6	.	few	CASSVGGQVNSPLHF	TGTGCCAGCAGCGTAGGTGGTCAGGTCAATTCACCCCTCCACTTT
TRBV29-1	TRBJ2-5	TRBD2	.	CSVERGGEETQYF	TGCAGCGTTGAGCGGGGAGGGGAAGAGACCCAGTACTTC
TRBV7-9	TRBJ1-2	TRBD1	.	CASSLGEGQGYYGYTF	TGTGCCAGCAGCTTAGGGGAGGGACAGGGATACTATGGCTACACCTTC
TRBV7-9	TRBJ1-1	TRBD1	.	CASSRDSLNTEAFF	TGTGCCAGCAGCCGGGACAGCCTGAACACTGAAGCTTTCTTT
TRBV6-2/TRBV6-3	TRBJ1-5	TRBD1	once	CASSRQTQGAPQPQHF	TGTGCCAGCAGCCGCCAGACACAGGGGGCACCCCAGCCCCAGCATTTT
TRBV7-2	TRBJ2-5	.	.	CASSLGQPQETQYF	TGTGCCAGCAGCTTAGGACAGCCCCAAGAGACCCAGTACTTC
TRBV5-1	TRBJ2-7	.	.	CASSLYMVGEQYF	TGCGCCAGCAGCTTGTATATGGTGGGGGAGCAGTACTTC
TRBV10-3	TRBJ1-2	.	once	CAISEDGRGYGYTF	TGTGCCATCAGTGAGGACGGCCGGGGCTATGGCTACACCTTC
TRBV13	TRBJ1-2	TRBD1	.	CASSFGQGWGYTF	TGTGCCAGCAGTTTCGGACAGGGTTGGGGCTACACCTTC
TRBV7-8	TRBJ2-1	.	.	CASSLGGLGVVYNEQFF	TGTGCCAGCAGCTTAGGGGGTCTAGGGGTCGTCTACAATGAGCAGTTCTTC
TRBV5-1	TRBJ2-3	TRBD2	.	CASSLEGGLAGISF	TGCGCCAGCAGCTTGGAAGGGGGTCTAGCGGGGATTTCTTTT
TRBV19	TRBJ1-3	.	once	CASSISNRPISGNTIYF	TGTGCCAGTAGTATTTCAAACCGACCGATCTCTGGAAACACCATATATTTT
TRBV30	TRBJ1-2	.	.	CACLSMAPPANYGYTF	TGTGCCTGCCTTTCTATGGCTCCACCAGCTAACTATGGCTACACCTTC
TRBV4-3	TRBJ1-5	TRBD1	.	CASSQRQGAQPQHF	TGCGCCAGCAGCCAAAGACAGGGGGCTCAGCCCCAGCATTTT
TRBV18	TRBJ1-1	.	.	CASSPSYQGNTEAFF	TGTGCCAGCTCACCTTCTTACCAGGGGAACACTGAAGCTTTCTTT
TRBV30	TRBJ1-2	.	once	CAWSLGTNYGYTF	TGTGCCTGGAGTTTGGGGACTAACTATGGCTACACCTTC
TRBV27	TRBJ2-5	.	.	CASSFRRSQETQYF	TGTGCCAGCAGTTTCCGACGGTCCCAAGAGACCCAGTACTTC
TRBV6-5	TRBJ1-1	.	.	CASSYGAEAFF	TGTGCCAGCAGTTACGGAGCTGAAGCTTTCTTT
TRBV7-2	TRBJ2-3	TRBD2	.	CASTLAGGFTDTQYF	TGTGCCAGCACGCTAGCGGGGGGGTTCACAGATACGCAGTATTTT
TRBV3-1/TRBV3-2	TRBJ2-2	.	.	CASSQRDGNTGELFF	TGTGCCAGCAGCCAACGGGACGGTAACACCGGGGAGCTGTTTTTT
TRBV10-2	TRBJ1-2	TRBD1	.	CASIGTAPSGGYTF	TGCGCCAGCATCGGGACAGCTCCTTCTGGCGGCTACACCTTC
TRBV6-4	TRBJ1-6	.	.	CASSDGGGYSPLHF	TGTGCCAGCAGTGACGGGGGGGGATATTCACCCCTCCACTTT
TRBV7-2	TRBJ2-5	.	.	CASSFGRETQYF	TGTGCCAGCAGCTTCGGCCGGGAGACCCAGTACTTC
TRBV6-6	TRBJ1-1	.	once	CASKVTTGGSAFF	TGTGCCAGCAAAGTAACAACGGGTGGTTCAGCTTTCTTT
TRBV13	TRBJ2-7	.	.	CASSSRGFETARERIYEQYF	TGTGCCAGCAGCTCAAGGGGTTTTGAGACAGCAAGGGAGAGGATCTACGAGCAGTACTTC
TRBV7-2	TRBJ2-2	TRBD1	.	CASRRGTANTGELFF	TGTGCCAGCAGACGAGGGACAGCGAACACCGGGGAGCTGTTTTTT
TRBV6-1	TRBJ2-1	TRBD1	.	CASSEFWTGSYNEQFF	TGTGCCAGCAGTGAATTTTGGACAGGGAGCTACAATGAGCAGTTCTTC
TRBV7-3	TRBJ2-1	TRBD2	.	CASSLAGTSGGYNEQFF	TGTGCCAGCAGCTTAGCGGGGACTAGCGGGGGCTACAATGAGCAGTTCTTC
TRBV30	TRBJ2-2	.	.	CAWSMGSEAGELFF	TGTGCCTGGAGTATGGGTTCCGAGGCCGGGGAGCTGTTTTTT
TRBV7-3	TRBJ2-3	.	.	CASSLGGFRTDTQYF	TGTGCCAGCAGCTTAGGAGGGTTTAGGACAGATACGCAGTATTTT
TRBV7-2	TRBJ1-3	TRBD1	.	CASSSLRGRSSGNTIYF	TGTGCCAGCAGCTCCCTAAGGGGGCGGAGCTCTGGAAACACCATATATTTT
TRBV7-3	TRBJ2-2	.	.	CASRHRPGLGELFF	TGTGCCAGCAGACACAGACCGGGTCTGGGGGAGCTGTTTTTT
TRBV5-1	TRBJ1-2	.	.	CASSLQGYGYTF	TGCGCCAGCAGCTTGCAGGGCTATGGCTACACCTTC
TRBV5-4	TRBJ2-3	TRBD2	.	CASSLAGGGAPTDTQYF	TGTGCCAGCAGCTTGGCGGGCGGGGGGGCCCCCACAGATACGCAGTATTTT
TRBV7-9	TRBJ2-7	.	.	CASSLRGGAYEQYF	TGTGCCAGCAGCCTGAGAGGTGGGGCCTACGAGCAGTACTTC
TRBV4-3	TRBJ1-2	.	.	CASSQNPGTNYGYTF	TGCGCCAGCAGCCAAAATCCCGGGACAAACTATGGCTACACCTTC
TRBV6-5	TRBJ2-4	TRBD1	few	CASSRDRVSKNIQYF	TGTGCCAGCAGTCGGGACAGGGTTTCCAAAAACATTCAGTACTTC
TRBV21-1	TRBJ2-7	.	.	CASSKCAGCSYEQYF	TGTGCCAGCAGCAAATGCGCAGGGTGCTCCTACGAGCAGTACTTC
TRBV4-3	TRBJ1-1	.	.	CASSQGGNRENTEAFF	TGCGCCAGCAGCCAGGGGGGGAACCGGGAGAACACTGAAGCTTTCTTT
TRBV5-4	TRBJ2-5	.	.	CASSLNRERETQYF	TGTGCCAGCAGCTTGAACAGGGAAAGAGAGACCCAGTACTTC
TRBV15	TRBJ2-7	.	few	CATSRPDGPFYEQYF	TGTGCCACCAGCAGACCCGACGGACCTTTCTACGAGCAGTACTTC
TRBV9	TRBJ1-3	.	.	CASSVDGRTGNTIYF	TGTGCCAGCAGCGTAGATGGCAGAACTGGAAACACCATATATTTT
TRBV9	TRBJ2-3	TRBD2	.	CASSPRLAGARADTQYF	TGTGCCAGCAGCCCCCGACTAGCGGGGGCGAGGGCAGATACGCAGTATTTT
TRBV11-2	TRBJ1-2	.	.	CASSLGRDSYGYTF	TGTGCCAGCAGCTTAGGCAGGGATAGCTATGGCTACACCTTC
TRBV24-1	TRBJ1-1	.	.	CATSDSGNTEAFF	TGTGCCACCAGTGATTCAGGGAACACTGAAGCTTTCTTT
TRBV6-5	TRBJ1-6	.	.	CASRGVPAWSPLHF	TGTGCCAGCAGGGGGGTACCCGCGTGGTCACCCCTCCACTTT
TRBV19	TRBJ2-7	.	once	CASSIILAGGFYEQYF	TGTGCCAGTAGTATAATTTTGGCAGGGGGGTTCTACGAGCAGTACTTC